Sequencing of this T cell receptor beta chain was carried out in a study of human T cells and chemical hapten exposure. Study context: There were per-sample TCR yield variations, arising mainly from small pooled library volume differences.

TCRdb fed the RACE reads into MiXCR, producing one record per CDR3 protein. This table has 340,000 or so distinct CDR3 sequences, about 7% appearing once. With V trimmed by 1 base and J by 1 base, 3 bases remained unmatched. Germline V gene data show CDR1 as SGHTA and CDR2 as FQGNSA. This CDR3 is built from 15 residues. Time point specified: patch test 1, 2 weeks after DPC sensitization. Described treatment: therapeutic diphenylcyclopropenone sensitization with weekly scalp DPC. The clonotype comes from a woman aged 18 to 35 with alopecia areata. Some clones in this sample may be carry-over from other donors' samples. This chain uses TRBV7-2 with TRBJ1-1; the match to TRBD1 covers 7 bases. Sequenced here: whole blood, sampled in connection with sensitization to the hapten diphenylcyclopropenone (DPC). The CDR3 sequence is CASSLGGQRNTEAFF. In DNA, the CDR3 is TGTGCCAGCAGCTTAGGGGGACAGAGGAACACTGAAGCTTTCTTT.